This entry is about one T cell receptor beta chain. Participants reported their clinical history, and cohort assignment relied on those reports. The CDR3 has 16 amino acids. Trimming removed 5 bases from V and 4 bases from J, with 20 bases in between. CDR1 and CDR2 from the germline V gene are LNHDA and SQIVND (reference sequence). The sample is drawn from a study of blood T cell repertoires in COVID-19. Libraries were prepared by immunoSEQ multiplex PCR; TCRdb keeps only in-frame clonotypes and omits some of them. This sample has about 270,000 clones, with approximately 90% found just once. The rearrangement links TRBV19 to TRBJ1-2; D gene uncertain. This TCR came from a man aged 35 to 55 who had been exposed to COVID-19. The sample was PBMCs or T cells enriched from blood (not recorded which). The CDR3: CASSLGSGGHSYGYTF. As DNA, the CDR3 is TGTGCCAGTAGTTTGGGGTCAGGCGGGCACAGCTATGGCTACACCTTC. Full variable domain (rest looked up from reference TRBV19 and TRBJ1-2): DGGITQSPKYLFRKEGQNVTLSCEQNLNHDAMYWYRQDPGQGLRLIYYSQIVNDFQKGDIAEGYSVSREKKESFPLTVTSAQKNPTAFYLCASSLGSGGHSYGYTFGSGTRLTVV.